Presented here are 13 T cell receptor beta chains from one specimen sequenced in a study of T cells after yellow fever vaccination. MiXCR, run by TCRdb on the 5' RACE reads, gives a single entry per CDR3 protein. The sample has hundreds of thousands of distinct CDR3 sequences, under 25% seen once. The input for sequencing was PBMCs, taken 15 days after the yellow fever booster vaccination. The origin of the receptors is a man aged 25 to 40 who received the YFV17D yellow fever vaccine.

The chain recombines TRBV6-2 or TRBV6-3 with TRBJ2-1; 7 nucleotides match TRBD2. The germline gives CDR1 MNHEY, CDR2 SVGEGT. V was pared by 2 bases and J by 6 bases, with 10 bases of the junction left unmatched. The CDR3 totals 16 residues. CDR3 nucleotide sequence: TGTGCCAGCAGTTACGGTGCGGGAGCCCTGGGCAATGAGCAGTTCTTC. Amino acids: CASSYGAGALGNEQFF.

The chain couples TRBV5-1 to TRBJ2-7; the D is unclear. The CDR3 is 12 residues long. Germline values: CDR1 SGHRS, CDR2 YFSETQ. V dropped 1 base and J dropped 6 bases, with 8 bases sitting between them. The CDR3 DNA is TGCGCCAGCAGCTTGCCTCCAGCCGAGCAGTACTTC. Protein sequence: CASSLPPAEQYF.

This chain links TRBV5-1 with TRBJ1-4, with 10 bases lining up with TRBD1. Germline CDR1 is SGHRS and CDR2 is YFSETQ. With 4 bases clipped from V and 5 bases from J, the junction kept 5 bases outside the gene matches. This CDR3 has 15 residues. The CDR3 here is CASSVQDRGNEKLFF. As DNA, the CDR3 is TGCGCCAGCAGCGTACAGGACAGGGGGAATGAAAAACTGTTTTTT.

This clonotype was counted only a few times. The gene calls are TRBV18 and TRBJ1-5, with D perhaps TRBD1 (5 bases). V lost 3 bases, J lost 7 bases, and 16 bases lay in between. Per the germline V gene, CDR1 is KGHSH and CDR2 is LQKENI. This CDR3 is built from 15 residues. The CDR3: CASSPGTGVKQPQHF. CDR3 sequence (DNA): TGTGCCAGCTCACCCGGGACGGGAGTAAAACAGCCCCAGCATTTT.

This clonotype has just a few counts. The V call is TRBV20-1, the J call TRBJ2-7; possibly TRBD2 for D (6 bases). The length of the CDR3 is 15 residues. V lost 1 base and J lost 2, with 15 bases in between. Germline V gene sequence: CDR1 DFQATT, CDR2 SNEGSKA (reference sequence). CDR3 bases: TGCAGTGCTAGAGTTTATAGCGGCCTTCCCTACGAGCAGTACTTC. This codes for CSARVYSGLPYEQYF.

This sequence joins TRBV2 and TRBJ2-2, with D perhaps being TRBD1 or TRBD2 (5 bases each). This CDR3 contains 16 residues. Trimming took off 6 bases at V and 4 bases at J, with 18 bases between the two ends. Germline V gene sequence: CDR1 SNHLY, CDR2 FYNNEI. The CDR3, as DNA: TGTGCCAGCAGACTAGGGGTGGGAAGGAGCACCGGGGAGCTGTTTTTT. Encoded protein: CASRLGVGRSTGELFF.

The table lists this clonotype with a few counts. The rearrangement uses TRBV7-9 and TRBJ2-1, with 10 bases aligning to TRBD2. V was clipped by 2 bases and J by 5 bases; unmatched bases: 6. This CDR3 region has 16 residues. Germline values: CDR1 SEHNR, CDR2 FQNEAQ (reference sequence). CDR3 sequence (DNA): TGTGCCAGCAGCTTATCACCGGGACTAGCGAACAATGAGCAGTTCTTC. Translating it yields CASSLSPGLANNEQFF. The full variable domain, in which reference TRBV7-9 and TRBJ2-1 provide the parts outside the CDR3, is DTGVSQNPRHKITKRGQNVTFRCDPISEHNRLYWYRQTLGQGPEFLTYFQNEAQLEKSRLLSDRFSAERPKGSFSTLEIQRTEQGDSAMYLCASSLSPGLANNEQFFGPGTRLTVL.

The chain employs TRBV18 and TRBJ2-1; 9 bases align to TRBD2. Per germline, CDR1 KGHSH and CDR2 LQKENI. J lost 9 bases, V lost 0 bases, and 6 bases had no gene match. The CDR3 length is 15 residues. In nucleotides, the CDR3 is TGTGCCAGCTCACCACCTAGCGGGAGTAGGGGTGAGCAGTTCTTC. The encoded protein is CASSPPSGSRGEQFF. The full variable domain, with the rest looked up from reference TRBV18 and TRBJ2-1, is NAGVMQNPRHLVRRRGQEARLRCSPMKGHSHVYWYRQLPEEGLKFMVYLQKENIIDESGMPKERFSAEFPKEGPSILRIQQVVRGDSAAYFCASSPPSGSRGEQFFGPGTRLTVL.

This clonotype occurred a few times. The chain employs TRBV7-2 and TRBJ2-7; D possibly corresponds to TRBD1 (5 bases). The CDR3 sequence is 14 residues long. CDR1 and CDR2 from the germline V gene are SGHTA and FQGNSA. Trimming removed 5 bases from V and 3 bases from J, with 14 bases in between. CDR3 loop: CASSPNYQGYEQYF. CDR3 sequence (DNA): TGTGCCAGCAGCCCAAACTATCAGGGCTACGAGCAGTACTTC.

V and J are TRBV27 and TRBJ2-1; the match to TRBD2 covers 9 bases. This CDR3 region has 13 residues. The germline CDR1 and CDR2 sequences are MNHEY and SMNVEV (reference sequence). The CDR3 is CATRQAGGDEQFF. The DNA for the CDR3 is TGTGCGACCCGGCAAGCGGGAGGTGATGAGCAGTTCTTC.

This clonotype was picked up a small number of times. This chain links TRBV5-6 with TRBJ2-1; D remains ambiguous. The CDR3 length is 11 residues. The V gene's germline CDR1 is SGHDT and CDR2 YYEEEE. The germline V and J ends were trimmed by 2 bases and 10 bases, with 7 bases remaining between them. The CDR3 spells CASSFLVEQFF. CDR3 coding DNA: TGTGCCAGCAGCTTCTTGGTGGAGCAGTTCTTC.

The chain combines TRBV5-1 with TRBJ2-2, with 7 bases matching TRBD1. CDR1 and CDR2 (germline): SGHRS, YFSETQ. The CDR3 consists of 15 residues. After removal of 6 bases from V and 1 base from J, the junction contained 6 bases not matched to a gene. DNA of the CDR3: TGCGCCAGCAAAGCTTGGACAGGGAACACCGGGGAGCTGTTTTTT. Amino acids: CASKAWTGNTGELFF. Full variable domain (remainder filled in from reference TRBV5-1 and TRBJ2-2): KAGVTQTPRYLIKTRGQQVTLSCSPISGHRSVSWYQQTPGQGLQFLFEYFSETQRNKGNFPGRFSGRQFSNSRSEMNVSTLELGDSALYLCASKAWTGNTGELFFGEGSRLTVL.

The chain links TRBV6-6 to TRBJ2-5; possibly TRBD1 for D (6 bases). This CDR3 comprises 12 residues. V was pared by 8 bases and J by 4 bases, with 11 bases between. CDR1 MNHNY and CDR2 SVGAGI come from the germline V gene (reference sequence). CDR3 DNA: TGTGCCAGCTCCCGGGACATAGAGACCCAGTACTTC. Its translation is CASSRDIETQYF.